The 27 T cell receptor beta chains listed next were all sequenced from one sample in a study of response to subunit inactivated influenza vaccine (dated by TCRdb to 2017 to 2018). The library was generated by RT-PCR. The sequencing machine was an Illumina HiSeq 2500. The public reads were reanalyzed by TCRdb: fastp trimming at Q25, MiXCR alignment, in-frame beta chains only. Rows merge per CDR3 protein into single entries with the most common DNA and genes. The sample data list around 200,000 distinct CDR3 sequences, and about 12% of these were observed just once. The leading ten clones occupy approximately 30% of the sample. The sample was also reused in another study, on T cells expressing NK-cell markers. Drawing on the second study: TCR beta cDNA libraries were made by 5'RACE template switching that added a universal primer site and unique molecular identifiers.

The sequencing here drew on CD8+ T cells sorted from PBMCs, taken 11 to 12 days after vaccination. The receptor source for this set is a man over 45 who received an inactivated influenza vaccine. Donor details come from another sample of the same person, matched by shared clones.

This clonotype was seen a handful of times. The chain has TRBV2 and TRBJ2-1; D is unresolved. CDR1 is SNHLY and CDR2 is FYNNEI in the germline V gene. This CDR3 contains 15 residues. Trimming cost V 5 bases and J 2 bases, with 13 bases left between them. The CDR3, as DNA: TGTGCCAGCAGTCCTATTTCCCCGACCTACAATGAGCAGTTCTTC. Residues: CASSPISPTYNEQFF.

The CDR3 DNA follows: TGTGCCAGCAGCCCGCGGGACACCCTCTCTGGGGCCAACGTCCTGACTTTC. Protein sequence: CASSPRDTLSGANVLTF. The rearrangement joins TRBV9 to TRBJ2-6, with D perhaps TRBD1 or TRBD2 (6 bases each). The CDR3 contains 17 residues. Germline V gene sequence: CDR1 SGDLS, CDR2 YYNGEE. V dropped 4 bases and J dropped 0 bases, with 14 bases sitting between them.

The chain has TRBV2 and TRBJ2-7; D is tentatively TRBD1 or TRBD2 (5 bases each). V lost 8 bases and J lost 1, with 9 bases in between. The CDR3 covers 12 residues. CDR1 and CDR2 from the germline V gene are SNHLY and FYNNEI. CDR3 in amino acids: CASLGASYEQYF. The CDR3 coding sequence is TGTGCCAGCCTCGGGGCTTCCTACGAGCAGTACTTC.

A note on this clonotype: Mismatch with germline at one junction end may stem from a read error. The CDR3 DNA follows: TGTGCCACCAGCAGAGCCCGGGGAGCGAACACCGGGAAGCTGTTTTTT. It specifies CATSRARGANTGKLFF. The gene calls are TRBV15 and TRBJ2-2, with D possibly TRBD2 on 5 matching bases. The CDR3 spans 16 residues. The germline V gene encodes CDR1 LNHNV and CDR2 YYDKDF (reference sequence).

This clonotype has more than one count but fewer than ten. Compared with germline, one end of the junction differs, possibly owing to a read error. This chain joins TRBV7-8 and TRBJ2-7, with 8 bases that match TRBD2. This CDR3 contains 14 residues. CDR1 and CDR2 (germline): SGHVS, FQNEAQ. CDR3 protein: CASSLAGLVGGRDF. The CDR3 DNA follows: TGTGCCAGCAGCTTAGCGGGACTAGTCGGCGGCCGAGACTTC.

The chain is built from TRBV7-2 and TRBJ2-7, with 10 positions matching TRBD2. V lost 5 bases and J lost 7; bases outside the gene matches: 14. This CDR3 comprises 16 residues. Germline assignment: CDR1 SGHTA and CDR2 FQGNSA. The CDR3 region is CASSPGVAGGLREQYF. The CDR3 nucleotides are TGTGCCAGCAGCCCCGGAGTAGCGGGGGGTCTACGGGAGCAGTACTTC.

This clonotype was observed at least ten times. The rearrangement joins TRBV7-9 to TRBJ2-3, with D possibly called TRBD1 or TRBD2 (5 bases each). CDR3 length: 16 residues. The V gene's germline CDR1 is SEHNR and CDR2 FQNEAQ (reference sequence). The V gene lost 6 bases and the J gene lost 2 bases, with 18 bases spanning the gap. CDR3 bases: TGTGCCAGCAGTCTAGCCGGGACCGAGGTCACAGATACGCAGTATTTT. This translates into CASSLAGTEVTDTQYF.

The table lists this clonotype with a few counts. This chain's CDR3 is CASSLYWGLDTGELFF. CDR3 coding DNA: TGTGCCAGCAGTTTATACTGGGGGCTCGACACCGGGGAGCTGTTTTTT. The chain employs TRBV28 and TRBJ2-2; D is perhaps TRBD1 (6 bases). This CDR3 is 16 amino acids long. V was clipped by 1 base and J by 3 bases, with 12 bases between them. Germline CDR1 reads MDHEN; CDR2 reads SYDVKM. The whole variable domain, remainder taken from reference TRBV28 and TRBJ2-2, is DVKVTQSSRYLVKRTGEKVFLECVQDMDHENMFWYRQDPGLGLRLIYFSYDVKMKEKGDIPEGYSVSREKKERFSLILESASTNQTSMYLCASSLYWGLDTGELFFGEGSRLTVL.

This chain links TRBV30 with TRBJ2-7; no reliable D call. Deletions cut 0 bases from V and 3 bases from J, with 6 bases between. Germline loops: CDR1 GTSNPN, CDR2 SVGIG (reference sequence). CDR3 length: 12 amino acids. The CDR3 spells CAWSVWDYEQYF. CDR3 bases: TGTGCCTGGAGTGTTTGGGACTACGAGCAGTACTTC.

V is TRBV7-8 and J is TRBJ2-1; 14 positions agree with TRBD2. The CDR3 contains 17 residues. The trim removed 4 bases at V and 8 bases at J, leaving 10 bases unmatched. Germline CDR1 is SGHVS and CDR2 is FQNEAQ. The CDR3 DNA reads TGTGCCAGCAGCTCAGGGACTAGCGGGAGCCCCCTCGATGAGCAGTTCTTC. Translation gives CASSSGTSGSPLDEQFF.

Remarks on this clonotype: Compared with germline, one end of the junction differs, possibly owing to a read error. V and J are TRBV20-1 and TRBJ1-2; D may be TRBD1 (5 bases). The germline CDR1 and CDR2 sequences are DFQATT and SNEGSKA (reference sequence). The CDR3 spans 11 residues. The CDR3 coding sequence is TGCAGTGCTAGTGGGCAGGGATCTCTCCTCTTC. Residues: CSASGQGSLLF.

This chain uses TRBV14 with TRBJ2-1, with 12 positions matching TRBD2. The V segment lost 1 base and the J segment 1 base; nucleotides outside the gene matches: 5. This CDR3 has 18 residues. In germline, CDR1 is SGHDN, CDR2 FVKESK. CDR3 DNA sequence: TGTGCCAGCAGCCAAGGTCCTAGCGGGAGGGGGTCCTACAATGAGCAGTTCTTC. Residues: CASSQGPSGRGSYNEQFF.

This clonotype was counted at least ten times. The chain couples TRBV7-6 to TRBJ1-2, with 7 bases aligning to TRBD1. This CDR3 spans 16 amino acids. J gave up 2 bases and V 5 bases, and 11 bases lay outside the gene matches. CDR1 is SGHVS, CDR2 FNYEAQ, per germline. CDR3 in amino acids: CASSPSLGGVNYGYTF. The CDR3 nucleotides read TGTGCCAGCAGCCCCTCCTTAGGGGGCGTAAACTATGGCTACACCTTC.

This clonotype was counted only a few times. The rearrangement uses TRBV29-1 and TRBJ2-1; D unresolved. CDR3 length: 13 residues. Germline V CDR1 and CDR2: SQVTM, ANQGSEA. The CDR3: CAIRETSYNEQFF. The CDR3 nucleotides read TGCGCGATTAGGGAAACCTCCTACAATGAGCAGTTCTTC.

This clonotype has only a few counts. J is TRBJ2-3 and V is TRBV20-1; D is ambiguous. In germline, CDR1 is DFQATT, CDR2 SNEGSKA (reference sequence). V lost 2 bases, J lost 0 bases, and 9 bases lay in between. The CDR3 is 14 residues long. DNA for the CDR3: TGCAGTGCTAGACAGTTCCTCAGCACAGATACGCAGTATTTT. It specifies CSARQFLSTDTQYF.

This clonotype was seen at least ten times. The chain couples TRBV5-1 to TRBJ2-1; no clear D. The V gene lost 0 bases and the J gene lost 6 bases, with 7 bases spanning the gap. Germline loops: CDR1 SGHRS, CDR2 YFSETQ. The CDR3 length is 13 residues. The CDR3 DNA reads TGCGCCAGCAGCTTGGCCCGGGTCAATGAGCAGTTCTTC. This gives the protein CASSLARVNEQFF.

This clonotype appeared many times. The chain uses TRBV29-1 and TRBJ2-1; 9 bases line up with TRBD2. The CDR3 consists of 15 residues. Germline CDR1 reads SQVTM; CDR2 reads ANQGSEA. After removal of 3 bases from V and 8 bases from J, the junction contained 11 bases not matched to a gene. The CDR3 nucleotides read TGCAGCGTTGACCCCCTAGCGGGGAAGGGCGATGAGCAGTTCTTC. Translated, it gives CSVDPLAGKGDEQFF.

CDR3 nucleotide sequence: TGTGCCAGCAGTTGGGGGTCTTACACGGATACGCAGTATTTT. Its protein product is CASSWGSYTDTQYF. V gene TRBV27 combines with J gene TRBJ2-3; D possibly uses TRBD1 or TRBD2 (5 bases each). Germline CDR1 is MNHEY and CDR2 is SMNVEV (reference sequence). V was pared by 4 bases and J by 6 bases, with 14 bases between. The CDR3 has 14 amino acids.

This clonotype was found a few times. This chain uses TRBV24-1 with TRBJ2-2, with D perhaps matching TRBD1 (6 bases). V was trimmed by 3 bases and J by 3 bases, leaving 10 bases between them. Looked up from germline, CDR1 is KGHDR and CDR2 is SFDVKD. The length of the CDR3 is 15 residues. CDR3 nucleotide sequence: TGTGCCACCAGTGATAGGACAGACTACACCGGGGAGCTGTTTTTT. It translates to CATSDRTDYTGELFF.

This clonotype was observed a handful of times. The chain has TRBV7-8 and TRBJ2-7; a possible D gene is TRBD1 (6 bases). CDR1 SGHVS and CDR2 FQNEAQ come from the germline V gene. Trimming cost V 4 bases and J 7 bases, with 17 bases left between them. This CDR3 is built from 14 residues. CDR3 sequence: CASSSSPGQLEQYF. In DNA form, the CDR3 reads TGTGCCAGCAGCTCATCTCCGGGACAACTGGAGCAGTACTTC.

The chain joins TRBV10-3 to TRBJ2-1; TRBD2 matches 9 bases. Germline CDR1 and CDR2: ENHRY and SYGVKD. The ends lost 10 bases at V and 7 bases at J; junction bases unmatched: 14. This CDR3 is 15 amino acids long. CDR3 sequence reads: CATNSAGGLGNEQFF. The CDR3 DNA sequence: TGTGCCACCAATTCGGCGGGGGGGCTGGGTAATGAGCAGTTCTTC.

This clonotype was seen more than once but under ten times. The CDR3 nucleotides are TGTGCCAGCAGTCCGAAACCGTTCCCAGATACGCAGTATTTT. Translating gives CASSPKPFPDTQYF. The chain combines TRBV27 with TRBJ2-3; unclear D gene. The ends were cut back, 5 bases at V and 4 bases at J, with 13 bases in the middle. The CDR3 is made up of 14 amino acids. The V gene's germline CDR1 is MNHEY and CDR2 SMNVEV (reference sequence).

This chain joins TRBV4-1 and TRBJ2-1; 13 bases are a match to TRBD2. CDR3 size: 17 residues. V trimming: 1 base; J trimming: 10 bases; junction bases outside the gene matches: 10. Germline assignment: CDR1 MGHRA and CDR2 YSYEKL. The chain's CDR3 is CASSQGWTSGRGEEQFF. For the CDR3, the DNA is TGCGCCAGCAGCCAAGGATGGACTAGCGGGAGAGGAGAAGAGCAGTTCTTC.

This clonotype was found many times. The chain links TRBV12-3 or TRBV12-4 to TRBJ2-7; a possible D gene is TRBD2 (6 bases). Trimming removed 1 base at V and 0 bases at J, with 13 bases between. The CDR3 sequence is 16 residues long. The CDR3 coding sequence is TGTGCCAGCAGTTTAGGATTCGCGGGGAGCTCCTACGAGCAGTACTTC. Its protein product is CASSLGFAGSSYEQYF.

The sample holds one count of this clonotype. This chain joins TRBV4-3 and TRBJ2-1, with D possibly TRBD1 on 6 matching bases. Trimming removed 5 bases at V and 6 bases at J, with 14 bases between. The CDR3 extends over 14 amino acids. The V gene's germline CDR1 is LGHNA and CDR2 YSLEER. CDR3 residues: CASSYRGGGNEQFF. The CDR3 DNA follows: TGCGCCAGCAGCTACAGAGGGGGTGGCAATGAGCAGTTCTTC.

This clonotype has only a few counts. This chain connects TRBV10-3 to TRBJ2-7; maybe TRBD2 (5 bases). V was trimmed by 6 bases and J by 1 base, leaving 7 bases between them. The CDR3 totals 12 residues. Germline CDR1 ENHRY, CDR2 SYGVKD. The CDR3 region has the DNA TGTGCCATCAGGGACTCTTCCTACGAGCAGTACTTC. Residues: CAIRDSSYEQYF.

The V call is TRBV15, the J call TRBJ2-1; 9 positions agree with TRBD2. Losses at the gene ends were 1 base for V and 10 bases for J; bases not matched to a gene: 5. This CDR3 region has 14 residues. Germline values: CDR1 LNHNV, CDR2 YYDKDF (reference sequence). CDR3 amino acids: CATSRVTSGREQFF. The CDR3 region has the DNA TGTGCCACCAGCAGAGTGACTAGCGGCAGGGAGCAGTTCTTC.